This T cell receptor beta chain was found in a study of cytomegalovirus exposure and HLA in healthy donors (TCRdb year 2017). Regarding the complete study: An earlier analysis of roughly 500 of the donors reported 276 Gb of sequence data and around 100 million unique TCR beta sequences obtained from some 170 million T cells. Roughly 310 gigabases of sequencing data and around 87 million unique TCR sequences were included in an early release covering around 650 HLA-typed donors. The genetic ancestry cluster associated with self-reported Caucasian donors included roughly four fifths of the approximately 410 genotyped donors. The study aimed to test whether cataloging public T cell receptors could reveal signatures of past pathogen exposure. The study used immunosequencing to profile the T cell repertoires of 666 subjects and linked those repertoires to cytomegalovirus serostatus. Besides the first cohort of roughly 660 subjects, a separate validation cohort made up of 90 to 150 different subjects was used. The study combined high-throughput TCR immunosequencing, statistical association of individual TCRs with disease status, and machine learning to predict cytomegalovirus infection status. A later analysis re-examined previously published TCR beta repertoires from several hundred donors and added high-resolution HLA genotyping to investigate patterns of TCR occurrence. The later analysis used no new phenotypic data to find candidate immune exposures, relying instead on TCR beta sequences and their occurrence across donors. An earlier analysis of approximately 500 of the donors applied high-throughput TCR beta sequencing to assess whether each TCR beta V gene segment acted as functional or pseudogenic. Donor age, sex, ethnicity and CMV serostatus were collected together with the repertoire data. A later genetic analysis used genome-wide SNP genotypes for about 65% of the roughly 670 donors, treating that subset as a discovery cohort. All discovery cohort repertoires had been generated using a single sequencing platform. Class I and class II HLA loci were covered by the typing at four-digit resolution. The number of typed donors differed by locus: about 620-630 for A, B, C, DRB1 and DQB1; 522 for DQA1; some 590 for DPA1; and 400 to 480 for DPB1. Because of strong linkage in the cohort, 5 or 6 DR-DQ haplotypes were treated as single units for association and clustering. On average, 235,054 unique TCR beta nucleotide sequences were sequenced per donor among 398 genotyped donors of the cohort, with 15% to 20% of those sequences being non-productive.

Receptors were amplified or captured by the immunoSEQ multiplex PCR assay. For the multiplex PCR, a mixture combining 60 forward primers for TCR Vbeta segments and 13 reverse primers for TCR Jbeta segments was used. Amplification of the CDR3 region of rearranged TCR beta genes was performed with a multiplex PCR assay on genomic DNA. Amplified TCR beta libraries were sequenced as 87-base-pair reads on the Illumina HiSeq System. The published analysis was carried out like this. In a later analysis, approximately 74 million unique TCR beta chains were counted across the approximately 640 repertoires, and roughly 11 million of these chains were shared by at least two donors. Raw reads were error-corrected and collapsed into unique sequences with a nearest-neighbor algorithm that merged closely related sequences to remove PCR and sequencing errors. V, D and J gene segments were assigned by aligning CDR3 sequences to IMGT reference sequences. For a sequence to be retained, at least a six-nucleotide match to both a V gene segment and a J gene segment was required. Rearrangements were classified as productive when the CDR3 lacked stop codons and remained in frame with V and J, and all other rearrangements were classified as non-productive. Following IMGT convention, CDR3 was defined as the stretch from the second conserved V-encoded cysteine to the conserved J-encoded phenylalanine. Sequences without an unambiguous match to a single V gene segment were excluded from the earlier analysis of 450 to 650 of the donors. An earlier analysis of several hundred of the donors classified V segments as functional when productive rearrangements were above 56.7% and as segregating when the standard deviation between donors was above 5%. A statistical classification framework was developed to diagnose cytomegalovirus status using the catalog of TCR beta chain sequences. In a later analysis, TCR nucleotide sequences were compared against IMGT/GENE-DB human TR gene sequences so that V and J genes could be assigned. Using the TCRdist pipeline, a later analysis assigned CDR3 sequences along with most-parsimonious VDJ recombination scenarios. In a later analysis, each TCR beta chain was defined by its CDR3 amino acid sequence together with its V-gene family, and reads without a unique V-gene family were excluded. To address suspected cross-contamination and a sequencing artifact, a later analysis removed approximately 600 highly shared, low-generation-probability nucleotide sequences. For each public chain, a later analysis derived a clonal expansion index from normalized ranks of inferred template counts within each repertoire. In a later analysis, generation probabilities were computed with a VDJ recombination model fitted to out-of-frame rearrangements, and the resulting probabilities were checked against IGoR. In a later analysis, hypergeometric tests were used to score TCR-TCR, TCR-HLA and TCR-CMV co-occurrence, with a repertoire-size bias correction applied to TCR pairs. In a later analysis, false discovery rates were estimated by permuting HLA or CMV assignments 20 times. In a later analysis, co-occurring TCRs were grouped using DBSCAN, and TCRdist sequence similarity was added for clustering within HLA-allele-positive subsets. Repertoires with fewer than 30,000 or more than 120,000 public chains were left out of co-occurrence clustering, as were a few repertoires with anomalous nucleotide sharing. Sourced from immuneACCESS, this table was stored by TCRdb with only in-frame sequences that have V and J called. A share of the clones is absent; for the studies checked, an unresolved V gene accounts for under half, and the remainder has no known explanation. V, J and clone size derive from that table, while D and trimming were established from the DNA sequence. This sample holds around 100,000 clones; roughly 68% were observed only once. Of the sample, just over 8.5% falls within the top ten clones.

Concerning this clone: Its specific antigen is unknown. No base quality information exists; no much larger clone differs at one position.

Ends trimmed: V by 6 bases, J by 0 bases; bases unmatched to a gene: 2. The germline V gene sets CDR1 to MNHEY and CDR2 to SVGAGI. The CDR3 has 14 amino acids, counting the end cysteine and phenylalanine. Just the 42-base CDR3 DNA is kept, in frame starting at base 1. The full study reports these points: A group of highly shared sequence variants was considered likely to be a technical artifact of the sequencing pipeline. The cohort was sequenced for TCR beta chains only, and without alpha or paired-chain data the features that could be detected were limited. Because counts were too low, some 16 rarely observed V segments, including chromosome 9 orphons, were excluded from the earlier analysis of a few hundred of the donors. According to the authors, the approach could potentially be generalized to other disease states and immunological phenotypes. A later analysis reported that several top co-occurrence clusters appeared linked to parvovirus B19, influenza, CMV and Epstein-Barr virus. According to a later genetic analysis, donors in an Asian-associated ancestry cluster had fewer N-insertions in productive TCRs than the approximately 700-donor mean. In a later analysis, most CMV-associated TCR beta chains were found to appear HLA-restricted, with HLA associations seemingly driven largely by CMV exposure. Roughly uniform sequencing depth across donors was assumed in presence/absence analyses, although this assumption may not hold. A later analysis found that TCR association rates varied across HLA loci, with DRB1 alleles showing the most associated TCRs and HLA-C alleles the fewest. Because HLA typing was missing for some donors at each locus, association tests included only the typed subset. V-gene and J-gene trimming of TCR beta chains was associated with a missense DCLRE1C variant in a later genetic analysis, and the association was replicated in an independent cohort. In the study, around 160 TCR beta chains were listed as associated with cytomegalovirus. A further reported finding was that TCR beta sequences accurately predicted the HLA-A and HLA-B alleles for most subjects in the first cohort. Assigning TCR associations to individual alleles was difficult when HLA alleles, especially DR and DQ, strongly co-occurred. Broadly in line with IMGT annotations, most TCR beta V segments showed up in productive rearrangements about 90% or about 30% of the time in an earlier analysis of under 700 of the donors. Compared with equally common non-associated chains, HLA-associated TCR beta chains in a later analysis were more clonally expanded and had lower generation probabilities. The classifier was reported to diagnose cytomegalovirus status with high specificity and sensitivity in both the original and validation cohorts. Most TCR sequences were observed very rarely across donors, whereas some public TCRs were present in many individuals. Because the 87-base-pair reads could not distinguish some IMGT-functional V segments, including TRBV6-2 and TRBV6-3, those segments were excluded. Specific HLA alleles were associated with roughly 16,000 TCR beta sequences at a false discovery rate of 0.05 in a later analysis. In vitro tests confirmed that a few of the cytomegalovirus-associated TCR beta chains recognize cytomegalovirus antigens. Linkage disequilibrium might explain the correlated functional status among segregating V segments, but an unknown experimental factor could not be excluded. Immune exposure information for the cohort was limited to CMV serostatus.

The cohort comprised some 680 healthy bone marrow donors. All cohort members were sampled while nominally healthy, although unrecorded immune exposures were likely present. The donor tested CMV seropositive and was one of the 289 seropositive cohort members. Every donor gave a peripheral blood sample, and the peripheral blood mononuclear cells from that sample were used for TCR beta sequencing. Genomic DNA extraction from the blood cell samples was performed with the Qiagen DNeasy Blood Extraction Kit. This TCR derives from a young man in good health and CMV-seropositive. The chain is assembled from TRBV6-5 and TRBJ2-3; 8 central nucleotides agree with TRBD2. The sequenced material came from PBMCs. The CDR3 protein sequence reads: CASRRGVSTDTQYF. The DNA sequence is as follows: TGTGCCAGCAGGCGGGGGGTTAGCACAGATACGCAGTATTTT.